This TCR beta chain was sequenced in a study of cytomegalovirus exposure and HLA in healthy donors. Study-wide findings and caveats: Analyzed later, most CMV-associated TCR beta chains appeared HLA-restricted. Accurate HLA-A and HLA-B prediction from TCR beta sequences was reported for most subjects. An ancestry cluster, one associated with Asian ancestry, reportedly showed fewer N-insertions than the approximately 660-donor mean in a later analysis.

The PCR had 60 Vbeta and 13 Jbeta primers. Some clones are missing from TCRdb's copy, which holds only in-frame ones; the method was immunoSEQ multiplex PCR. The sample lists under 200,000 clones, 65% to 70% occurring once. The germline V gene has CDR1 GTSNPN and CDR2 SVGIG (reference sequence). This CDR3 region has 13 residues. V was cut by 4 bases and J by 2 bases, with 10 bases left in between. With respect to this clone: The antigen remains undetermined.

The TCR sequence derives from a woman under 30 in good health and CMV-seropositive. The chain links TRBV30 to TRBJ2-3; tentative D call: TRBD1 (5 bases). Sequencing was carried out using PBMCs. CDR3 residues: CAWTGFFTDTQYF. The CDR3 nucleotides read TGTGCCTGGACAGGGTTTTTCACAGATACGCAGTATTTT. The variable domain in full, with the rest retrieved from reference TRBV30 and TRBJ2-3, is SQTIHQWPATLVQPVGSPLSLECTVEGTSNPNLYWYRQAAGRGLQLLFYSVGIGQISSEVPQNLSASRPQDRQFILSSKKLLLSDSGFYLCAWTGFFTDTQYFGPGTRLTVL.